This entry concerns a single TCR beta chain. No antigen is known for it. The PCR contained 60 Vbeta and 13 Jbeta primers. TCRdb's table, derived via immunoSEQ multiplex PCR, lists solely in-frame clones and lacks some. The data show about 180,000 clones, 75% to 85% seen once. The data are from a study of cytomegalovirus exposure and HLA in healthy donors. The length of the CDR3 is 12 residues. Trimming removed 7 bases from V and 2 bases from J, with 8 bases in between. Germline V gives CDR1 SNHLY, CDR2 FYNNEI. Study conclusions and caveats: Later findings reportedly placed an Asian-associated ancestry cluster below the approximately 670-donor mean for N-insertions. A few CMV-associated chains proved CMV antigen-specific in vitro. Among TCR beta chains of equal frequency, HLA-associated ones were more clonally expanded in a later analysis.

The sample comprised PBMCs. The chain has TRBV2 and TRBJ1-2, with D unresolved. The sequence derives from a man aged 18 to 29 in good health and CMV-seronegative. CDR3 in DNA: TGTGCCAGCACCCCCGAGAACTATGGCTACACCTTC. It codes for CASTPENYGYTF.